Included here is one T cell receptor (beta chain) sequence, with context. Its target is not known. Donors had nominal health at sampling but likely had unrecorded immune exposures. PCR amplification relied on 60 Vbeta primers (plus 13 Jbeta primers). Authors' processing steps: About 10 million shared chains were among 65 million to 85 million unique TCR beta chains counted in a later analysis. Clones were read by immunoSEQ multiplex PCR, and TCRdb kept only the in-frame ones, dropping some. The V and J calls and the clone size are those of that table, but D and trimming were determined from the DNA. The data hold 210,000 or so clones, with roughly four fifths observed a single time. The data originate from a study of cytomegalovirus exposure and HLA in healthy donors. Overall study: Of all 400 or so donors who were genotyped, 75% to 85% belonged to the Caucasian-associated ancestry cluster.

Broader study findings: CMV serostatus was the sole immune exposure information available.

CDR1 is MNHEY and CDR2 is SVGAGI in the germline V gene. V dropped 5 bases and J dropped 6 bases, with 17 bases sitting between them. The CDR3 runs to 14 residues. This clonotype originated in a woman aged 35 to 49 in good health and CMV-seronegative. This chain links TRBV6-5 with TRBJ2-7; D perhaps matches TRBD2 (5 bases). Material for sequencing was PBMCs. CDR3 bases: TGTGCCAGCAGTGTGATAGCGAGCGAATCCGAGCAGTACTTC. Translating gives CASSVIASESEQYF.